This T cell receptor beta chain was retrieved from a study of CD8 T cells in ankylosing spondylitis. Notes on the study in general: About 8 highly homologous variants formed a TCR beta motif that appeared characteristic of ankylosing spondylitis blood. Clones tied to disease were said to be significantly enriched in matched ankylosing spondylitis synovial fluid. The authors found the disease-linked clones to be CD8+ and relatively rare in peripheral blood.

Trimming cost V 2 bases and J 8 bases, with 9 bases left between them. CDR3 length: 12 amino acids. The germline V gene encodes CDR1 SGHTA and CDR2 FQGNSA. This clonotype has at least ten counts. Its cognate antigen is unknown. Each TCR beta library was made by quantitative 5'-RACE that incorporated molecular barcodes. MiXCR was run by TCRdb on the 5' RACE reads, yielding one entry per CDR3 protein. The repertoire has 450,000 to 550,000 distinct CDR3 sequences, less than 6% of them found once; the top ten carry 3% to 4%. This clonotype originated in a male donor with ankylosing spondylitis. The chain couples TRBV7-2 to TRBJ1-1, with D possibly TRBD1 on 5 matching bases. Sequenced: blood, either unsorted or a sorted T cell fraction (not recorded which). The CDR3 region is CASSLFGAEAFF. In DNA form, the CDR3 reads TGTGCCAGCAGCTTATTCGGGGCCGAAGCTTTCTTT.